The TCR beta chain under discussion was sequenced for a study of cytomegalovirus exposure and HLA in healthy donors (dated by TCRdb to about 2017). About the investigation overall: According to an earlier analysis of 587 of the donors, roughly 180 million T cells yielded over 100 million unique TCR beta sequences and around 280 Gb of sequence data. About 280 gigabases of sequencing data and around 85 million unique TCR sequences made up an early release that covered nearly 650 HLA-typed donors. Among the roughly 370 genotyped donors, around 81% belonged to the genetic ancestry cluster associated with self-reported Caucasian donors. The study aimed to test whether signatures of past pathogen exposure could be identified by cataloging public T cell receptors. Using immunosequencing, the study profiled T cell repertoires from about 650 subjects and related those repertoires to cytomegalovirus serostatus. In addition to the first cohort of 650 to 800 subjects, a separate validation cohort of under 150 different subjects was used. To predict cytomegalovirus infection status, the study brought together high-throughput TCR immunosequencing, statistical association of individual TCRs with disease status, and machine learning. In a later analysis, previously published TCR beta repertoires from about 640 donors were re-analyzed and high-resolution HLA genotyping was added so that TCR occurrence patterns could be studied. The later analysis used no new phenotypic data to find candidate immune exposures, relying instead on TCR beta sequences and their occurrence across donors. To decide whether each TCR beta V gene segment behaved as functional or pseudogenic, an earlier analysis of approximately 620 of the donors relied on high-throughput TCR beta sequencing. Donor age, sex, ethnicity and CMV serostatus were compiled alongside the repertoire data. A later genetic analysis took genome-wide SNP genotypes for about three fifths of the roughly 700 donors and used that subset as a discovery cohort. Every repertoire in the discovery cohort had been generated on one and the same sequencing platform. HLA typing included class I and class II loci at four-digit resolution. Typing coverage differed by locus: A, B, C, DRB1 and DQB1 were typed in roughly 620-630 donors, DQA1 in approximately 520, DPA1 in over 600, and DPB1 in about 450. Roughly 5 DR-DQ haplotypes were handled as single units for association and clustering, since linkage in the cohort was strong. Across some 400 genotyped donors of the cohort, an average of roughly 200,000 unique TCR beta nucleotide sequences per donor were sequenced, and roughly 17% of those sequences were non-productive.

Concerning this clone itself: Its antigen is still unknown. Base qualities are not recorded, but no much larger clone differs from it by a single base.

Trimming costs V 5 bases and J 9 bases, and their ends lie 14 bases apart. Including cysteine and phenylalanine, the CDR3 has 14 amino acids. Left in the record is the CDR3 DNA by itself, 42 bases read in frame from the first base. For CDR1 and CDR2, the germline V gene lists SNHLY and FYNNEI. The library was obtained by the immunoSEQ multiplex PCR assay. For the multiplex PCR, a mixture combining 60 forward primers for TCR Vbeta segments and 13 reverse primers for TCR Jbeta segments was used. The CDR3 region of rearranged TCR beta genes was amplified from genomic DNA by a multiplex PCR assay. On the Illumina HiSeq System, the amplified TCR beta libraries were sequenced as 87-base-pair reads. Regarding the original processing steps: A later analysis tallied roughly 76 million unique TCR beta chains across the approximately 670 repertoires, and some 10 million of those chains were shared by two or more donors. Raw reads were error-corrected and collapsed into unique sequences with a nearest-neighbor algorithm that merged closely related sequences to remove PCR and sequencing errors. To assign V, D and J gene segments, CDR3 sequences were aligned to IMGT reference sequences. For a sequence to be retained, a match of at least six nucleotides was required to both a V gene segment and a J gene segment. Rearrangements were classified as productive when the CDR3 lacked stop codons and remained in frame with V and J, and all other rearrangements were classified as non-productive. CDR3 was defined according to IMGT convention as the region running from the second conserved V-encoded cysteine to the conserved J-encoded phenylalanine. In an earlier analysis of some 550 of the donors, sequences lacking an unambiguous match to a single V gene segment were excluded. An earlier analysis of 587 of the donors classified V segments as functional when productive rearrangements were above 56.7% and as segregating when the standard deviation between donors was above 5%. A statistical classification framework was developed to diagnose cytomegalovirus status using the catalog of TCR beta chain sequences. In a later analysis, TCR nucleotide sequences were compared against IMGT/GENE-DB human TR gene sequences so that V and J genes could be assigned. The TCRdist pipeline was used in a later analysis to assign CDR3 sequences and most-parsimonious VDJ recombination scenarios. In a later analysis, every TCR beta chain was defined by the combination of its CDR3 amino acid sequence and its V-gene family, and reads without a unique V-gene family were dropped. As a way to deal with suspected cross-contamination and a sequencing artifact, a later analysis dropped 450 to 600 nucleotide sequences that were highly shared and had low generation probability. For each public chain, a later analysis derived a clonal expansion index from normalized ranks of inferred template counts within each repertoire. In a later analysis, generation probabilities were computed using a VDJ recombination model fitted to out-of-frame rearrangements, and the results were checked against IGoR. A later analysis scored TCR-TCR, TCR-HLA and TCR-CMV co-occurrence with hypergeometric tests, applying a repertoire-size bias correction to TCR pairs. False discovery rates were estimated in a later analysis by permuting HLA or CMV assignments 20 times. In a later analysis, co-occurring TCRs were grouped using DBSCAN, with TCRdist sequence similarity added in when clustering inside HLA-allele-positive subsets. For co-occurrence clustering, repertoires with fewer than 30,000 or more than 120,000 public chains were excluded, along with several repertoires with anomalous nucleotide sharing. What TCRdb holds here is the immuneACCESS table cut down to in-frame rearrangements. Part of the clones is not present; checked against another copy, under half of the missing clones reflect an unresolved V gene, and the others are unexplained. The V and J calls and clone size were taken over from that table, and D and trimming were inferred from the DNA. The sample records roughly 130,000 clones, approximately 67% of which are singletons. The top ten hold 6.5% of the sample.

General conclusions and limits of the study: At a false discovery rate of 0.05, a later analysis linked 16,951 TCR beta sequences to specific HLA alleles. A later analysis found that HLA-associated TCR beta chains were more clonally expanded and had lower generation probabilities than equally common non-associated chains. The study gave a list of some 150 TCR beta chains associated with cytomegalovirus. An association between a missense DCLRE1C variant and V-gene and J-gene trimming of TCR beta chains was found in a later genetic analysis and replicated in an independent cohort. A group of highly shared sequence variants was considered likely to be a technical artifact of the sequencing pipeline. Several of the top co-occurrence clusters appeared to be linked to parvovirus B19, influenza, CMV and Epstein-Barr virus, according to a later analysis. According to a later analysis, most CMV-associated TCR beta chains appeared to be HLA-restricted, and the HLA associations seemed to be driven largely by CMV exposure. An earlier analysis of approximately 540 of the donors showed that most TCR beta V segments appeared in productive rearrangements either about 87% or about 30% of the time, which broadly matched IMGT annotations. The classifier was reported to diagnose cytomegalovirus status with high specificity and sensitivity in both the original and validation cohorts. Roughly uniform sequencing depth across donors was assumed in presence/absence analyses, although this assumption may not hold. Most TCR sequences were observed very rarely across donors, whereas some public TCRs were present in many individuals. A later genetic analysis reported fewer N-insertions in productive TCRs among donors in an Asian-associated ancestry cluster than the roughly 700-donor mean. Linkage disequilibrium might explain the correlated functional status among segregating V segments, but an unknown experimental factor could not be ruled out. Because counts were too low, around 18 rarely observed V segments, including chromosome 9 orphons, were left out of the earlier analysis of some 640 of the donors. Strong co-occurrence of HLA alleles, especially DR and DQ, made assigning TCR associations to individual alleles difficult. In vitro tests confirmed that a few of the cytomegalovirus-associated TCR beta chains recognize cytomegalovirus antigens. Only TCR beta chains were sequenced in this cohort, and the absence of alpha or paired-chain data limited detectable features. Because HLA typing was missing for some donors at each locus, association tests included only the typed subset. Some IMGT-functional V segments, including TRBV6-2 and TRBV6-3, could not be distinguished by the 87-base-pair reads and were therefore excluded. The authors suggested that the approach could potentially be extended to other disease states and immunological phenotypes. Immune exposure information for the cohort was limited to CMV serostatus. A further reported finding was that TCR beta sequences accurately predicted the HLA-A and HLA-B alleles for most subjects in the first cohort. According to a later analysis, TCR association rates differed among HLA loci, with DRB1 alleles showing the most associated TCRs and HLA-C alleles showing the fewest.

In total, around 600 healthy bone marrow donors made up the cohort. Cohort members were all nominally healthy when sampled, although unrecorded immune exposures were likely present. The donor was CMV seronegative and belonged to the group of 350 to 400 seronegative cohort members. Every donor gave a peripheral blood sample, and the peripheral blood mononuclear cells from that sample were used for TCR beta sequencing. The Qiagen DNeasy Blood Extraction Kit was used to extract genomic DNA from the blood cell samples. This receptor was obtained from a woman aged 60-75 years in good health and CMV-seronegative. Sequencing input: PBMCs. The rearranged segments are TRBV2 and TRBJ1-6, with TRBD1 perhaps the D gene, on 5 matching bases. The CDR3: CASSPTVLGSPLHF. The DNA reads as follows: TGTGCCAGCAGTCCGACAGTATTGGGTTCACCCCTCCACTTT.